This T cell receptor (beta chain) originates from a study of regulatory T cells in long-lasting Graves disease. The authors built TCR beta libraries using iRepertoire HTBI primers and Arm-PCR of CDR3 regions. MiXCR, run by TCRdb on the multiplex PCR reads, gives a single entry per CDR3 protein. The sample lists fewer than 600,000 distinct CDR3 sequences; about 22% were seen once. Time point in this sample: persistent/refractory GD, antithyroid drugs over 5 years with positive TRAb. RNA extracted from PBMCs served as the sequencing template. There are many counts of this clonotype. The CDR3 loop spans 14 amino acids. The trim removed 6 bases at V and 7 bases at J, leaving 6 bases unmatched. Germline V lookup: CDR1 MDHEN, CDR2 SYDVKM.

The source material was peripheral blood mononuclear cells (PBMCs), sampled when the disease was refractory, from a patient treated with antithyroid drugs. This sequence joins TRBV28 and TRBJ1-2, with 12 bases lining up with TRBD1. The TCR sequence derives from a female donor with Graves disease. The CDR3: CASSPGQGALGYTF. As DNA, the CDR3 is TGTGCCAGCAGCCCGGGACAGGGGGCCCTTGGCTACACCTTC.